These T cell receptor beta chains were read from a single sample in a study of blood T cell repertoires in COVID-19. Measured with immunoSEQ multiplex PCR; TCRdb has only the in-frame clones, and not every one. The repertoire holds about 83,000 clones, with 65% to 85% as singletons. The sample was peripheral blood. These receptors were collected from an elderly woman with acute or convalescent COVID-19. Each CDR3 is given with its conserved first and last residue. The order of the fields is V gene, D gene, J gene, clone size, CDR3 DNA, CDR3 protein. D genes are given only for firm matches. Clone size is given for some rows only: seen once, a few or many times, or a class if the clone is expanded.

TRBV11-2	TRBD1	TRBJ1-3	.	TGTGCCAGCACCAGGGACAGGGCTGAATCTGGAAACACCATATATTTT	CASTRDRAESGNTIYF
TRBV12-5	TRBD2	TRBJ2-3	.	TGTGCTAGTGGTTTGGTGGCGGGGGGGCCTGCAGATACGCAGTATTTT	CASGLVAGGPADTQYF
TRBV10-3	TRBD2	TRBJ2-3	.	TGTGCCATCAGTGATGCGGTAGCTAGCGGGGGGTCGGGCACAGATACGCAGTATTTT	CAISDAVASGGSGTDTQYF
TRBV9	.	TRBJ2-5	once	TGTGCCAGCAGCACCCAGACTAGACAAGAGACCCAGTACTTC	CASSTQTRQETQYF
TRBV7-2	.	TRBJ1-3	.	TGTGCCAGCAGCTTTCCCACCGGACAGTCTGGAAACACCATATATTTT	CASSFPTGQSGNTIYF
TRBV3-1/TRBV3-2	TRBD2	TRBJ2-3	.	TGTGCCAGCAGCCAAGAACTAGCGGGGGGGCGTACAGATACGCAGTATTTT	CASSQELAGGRTDTQYF
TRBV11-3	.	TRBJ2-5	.	TGTGCCAGCAGCTTCGAGTCACGGGGTGCTCAAGAGACCCAGTACTTC	CASSFESRGAQETQYF
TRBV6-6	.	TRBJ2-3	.	TGTGCCAGCACTGACAGAAATACGCAGTATTTT	CASTDRNTQYF
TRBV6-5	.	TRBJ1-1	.	TGTGCCAGCAGTTACGCAGGCTCGAACACTGAAGCTTTCTTT	CASSYAGSNTEAFF
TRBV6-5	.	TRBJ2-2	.	TGTGCCAGCTCTGTTAAAACAGCCACCGGGGAGCTGTTTTTT	CASSVKTATGELFF
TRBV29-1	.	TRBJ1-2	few	TGCAGCGTCATGACAGGTGCCAACTATGGCTACACCTTC	CSVMTGANYGYTF
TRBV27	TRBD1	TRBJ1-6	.	TGTGCCAGCAGTTCGTCCAGGGGGAGGACCCATAATTCACCCCTCCACTTT	CASSSSRGRTHNSPLHF
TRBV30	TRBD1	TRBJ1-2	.	TGTGCCTGGAGTCGACAGGGCAATAACTATGGCTACACCTTC	CAWSRQGNNYGYTF
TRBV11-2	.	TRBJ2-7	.	TGTGCCAGCAGCTTAAACAGGGCGGGCGAGCAGTACTTC	CASSLNRAGEQYF
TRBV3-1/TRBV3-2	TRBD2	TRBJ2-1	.	TGTGCCAGCAGCTCCCTTGCCGGGGGGTATTACAATGAGCAGTTCTTC	CASSSLAGGYYNEQFF
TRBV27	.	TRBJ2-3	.	TGTGCCAGCAGCCGTTTACTAGCACGGGATACGCAGTATTTT	CASSRLLARDTQYF
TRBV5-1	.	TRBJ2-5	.	TGCGCCAGCAGCGGGCCGGGCCCCCGGGGGGAGACCCAGTACTTC	CASSGPGPRGETQYF
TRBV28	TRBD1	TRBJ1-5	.	TGTGCCAGCAGAGGACAGGGTGGCGGGGAGCCCCAGCATTTT	CASRGQGGGEPQHF
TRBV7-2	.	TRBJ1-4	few	TGTGCCAGCAGCCCGGGGAACAGCATAGGTGAAAAACTGTTTTTT	CASSPGNSIGEKLFF
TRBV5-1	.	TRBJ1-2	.	TGCGCCAGCAGCTTGGATCCGAGTGACTATGGCTACACCTTC	CASSLDPSDYGYTF
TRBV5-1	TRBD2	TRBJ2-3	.	TGCGCCAGCAGCTTAGATCCTAGCGGGGGTAGCACAGATACGCAGTATTTT	CASSLDPSGGSTDTQYF
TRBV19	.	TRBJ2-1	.	TGTGCCAGTAGTATTCTAAAGGAAGCGTACTTCTACAATGAGCAGTTCTTC	CASSILKEAYFYNEQFF
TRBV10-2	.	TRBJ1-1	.	TGCGCCAGCATCTGGGGCATAGGGACTGAAGCTTTCTTT	CASIWGIGTEAFF
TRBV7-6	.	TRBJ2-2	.	TGTGCCAGCAGCTTAACTGTTCAATCGAACACCGGGGAGCTGTTTTTT	CASSLTVQSNTGELFF
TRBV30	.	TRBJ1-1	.	TGTGCCTGGACCATCGGGGGGGGCGCGGGGACTGAAGCTTTCTTT	CAWTIGGGAGTEAFF
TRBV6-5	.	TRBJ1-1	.	TGTGCCAGCAGTTACGGGGGCCAGAGGAACACTGAAGCTTTCTTT	CASSYGGQRNTEAFF
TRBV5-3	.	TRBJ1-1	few	TGTGCCGGTCGGCGGGGAACTGAAGCTTTCTTT	CAGRRGTEAFF
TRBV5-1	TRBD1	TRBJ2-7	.	TGCGCCAGCAGCTTGGGAGGGACAGGGGTGGCCGCCTCCTACGAGCAGTACTTC	CASSLGGTGVAASYEQYF
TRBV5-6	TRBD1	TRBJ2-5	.	TGTGCCAGCAGCTGGGGGACAGGGGGTGGAAAGACCCAGTACTTC	CASSWGTGGGKTQYF
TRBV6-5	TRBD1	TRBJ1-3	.	TGTGCCAGCAGTTCCACGACAGGGTTCGGAAACACCATATATTTT	CASSSTTGFGNTIYF
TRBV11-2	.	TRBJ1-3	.	TGTGCCAGCAGCTTGGGCCTCTCTGGAAACACCATATATTTT	CASSLGLSGNTIYF
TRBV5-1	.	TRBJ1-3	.	TGCGCCAGCAGCGTAGAGTTGAGCTCTGGAAACACCATATATTTT	CASSVELSSGNTIYF
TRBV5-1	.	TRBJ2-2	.	TGCGCCAGCAGCTTGACAGGAAACACCGGGGAGCTGTTTTTT	CASSLTGNTGELFF
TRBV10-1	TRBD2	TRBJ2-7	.	TGCGCCAGCAGCCCTTTAGCGGGGGGCTCCTACGAGCAGTACTTC	CASSPLAGGSYEQYF
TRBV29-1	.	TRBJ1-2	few	TGCAGCGCCCGATCGGGGGGCTTAAGTGGTGGCTACACCTTC	CSARSGGLSGGYTF
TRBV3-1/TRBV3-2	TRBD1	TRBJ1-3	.	TGTGCCAGCGGACTTGACAGGGGCGCAAACACCATATATTTT	CASGLDRGANTIYF
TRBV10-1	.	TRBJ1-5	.	TGCGCCAGCAGTGAAAATTCGGGAGGTCAGCCCCAGCATTTT	CASSENSGGQPQHF
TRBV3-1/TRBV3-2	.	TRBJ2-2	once	TGTGCCAGCAGCCCGGGACTCGGAGGGGAGCTGTTTTTT	CASSPGLGGELFF
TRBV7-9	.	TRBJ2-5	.	TGTGCCAGCAGGGGGGGTCCTGGGGAGACCCAGTACTTC	CASRGGPGETQYF
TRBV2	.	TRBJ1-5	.	TGTGCCAGCAGGCAGGGGAGATCTAGCAATCAGCCCCAGCATTTT	CASRQGRSSNQPQHF
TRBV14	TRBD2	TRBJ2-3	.	TGTGCCAGCAGCCGTCGTGGAGCGGGGGGGTTAACAGATACGCAGTATTTT	CASSRRGAGGLTDTQYF
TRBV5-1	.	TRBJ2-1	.	TGCGCCAGCAGGGTCCCTGCTAGCGACTCCTACAATGAGCAGTTCTTC	CASRVPASDSYNEQFF
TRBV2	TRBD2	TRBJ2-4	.	TGTGCCAGCAGTGAAGCCCCCCCGTCGAGCGGGGGGACCCTAGCCAAAAACATTCAGTACTTC	CASSEAPPSSGGTLAKNIQYF